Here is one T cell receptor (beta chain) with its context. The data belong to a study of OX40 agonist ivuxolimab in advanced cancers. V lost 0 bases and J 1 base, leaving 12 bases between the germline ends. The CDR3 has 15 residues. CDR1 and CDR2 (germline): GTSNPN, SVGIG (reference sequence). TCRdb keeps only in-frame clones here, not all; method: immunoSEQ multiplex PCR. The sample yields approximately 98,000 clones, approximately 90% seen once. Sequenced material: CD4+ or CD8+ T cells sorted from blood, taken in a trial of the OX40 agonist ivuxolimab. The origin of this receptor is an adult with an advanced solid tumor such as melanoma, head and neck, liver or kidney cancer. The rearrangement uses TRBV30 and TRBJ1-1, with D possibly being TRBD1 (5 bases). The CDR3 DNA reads TGTGCCTGGAGTGTACGGGGACTTCCGAACACTGAAGCTTTCTTT. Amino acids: CAWSVRGLPNTEAFF. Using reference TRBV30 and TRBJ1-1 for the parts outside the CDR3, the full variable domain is SQTIHQWPATLVQPVGSPLSLECTVEGTSNPNLYWYRQAAGRGLQLLFYSVGIGQISSEVPQNLSASRPQDRQFILSSKKLLLSDSGFYLCAWSVRGLPNTEAFFGQGTRLTVV.